This T cell receptor (beta chain) was obtained from a study of blood T cell repertoires in COVID-19. Background on the study: From the United States, Italy and Spain came samples of acute and convalescent COVID-19. The cDNA or gDNA used as material had been derived from T cells, B-cell-depleted T cells, or PBMCs.

The authors' processing: The authors estimated nucleated cell counts from reference gene primer amplification. Assay: immunoSEQ multiplex PCR; the TCRdb copy retains only in-frame clones and omits some. Clonal size and the V and J genes are those of that table, whereas D and trimming came from the DNA. The sample has roughly 65,000 clones, 70% to 85% seen once. The CDR3 covers 16 residues. With V trimmed by 5 bases and J by 8 bases, 13 bases remained unmatched. Germline V gene sequence: CDR1 SGDLS, CDR2 YYNGEE. Sequencing was carried out using peripheral blood. The clonotype originates from a human donor in a cohort sampled during active COVID-19. V and J are TRBV9 and TRBJ2-1; 10 bases match TRBD2. The CDR3: CASRAEGLAPPDEQFF. CDR3 DNA: TGTGCCAGCAGAGCAGAGGGACTAGCGCCCCCCGATGAGCAGTTCTTC.